Below are 28 T cell receptor beta chains sequenced from a single sample in a study of T cells in Graves' hyperthyroidism and ophthalmopathy. What was amplified from RNA transcripts were TCR beta CDR3 regions. HTBI primers were the set used in a first-round RT-PCR of the TCR CDR3. MiXCR, applied by TCRdb to the multiplex PCR reads, yields one record per CDR3 protein. The table records 300,000 to 400,000 distinct CDR3 sequences, 11% to 15% of them present only once. The sample taken for sequencing was blood. The source is a woman in her 30s with Graves' hyperthyroidism.

This clonotype was counted at least ten times. The V and J genes are TRBV12-3 or TRBV12-4 and TRBJ2-3; 7 bases map to TRBD2. With V trimmed by 2 bases and J by 3 bases, 17 bases remained unmatched. The CDR3 loop spans 19 amino acids. CDR3 sequence (DNA): TGTGCCAGCAGTTTACGTGGGAGGGCCACGCGAGGTCAAACAGATACGCAGTATTTT. It translates to CASSLRGRATRGQTDTQYF.

The gene calls are TRBV7-9 and TRBJ1-5; weak D call: TRBD1 (6 bases). The CDR3 consists of 16 residues. V was shortened by 5 bases and J by 3 bases, with 17 bases between the two germline ends. Germline V gene lookup returns CDR1 SEHNR and CDR2 FQNEAQ (reference sequence). For the CDR3, the DNA is TGTGCCAGCAGCCCCTCAGAGGGGGAGGACAATCAGCCCCAGCATTTT. Translation: CASSPSEGEDNQPQHF.

This clonotype was found a few times. This chain joins TRBV6-1 and TRBJ2-2; TRBD1 matches 8 bases. Trimming took 5 bases from V and 6 from J; bases not matched to a gene: 5. From germline, CDR1 is MNHNS and CDR2 SASEGT. The CDR3 is 14 residues long. The CDR3 is CASSMDRAAGELFF. CDR3 bases: TGTGCCAGCAGTATGGACAGGGCGGCCGGGGAGCTGTTTTTT.

The V gene is TRBV5-1, the J gene TRBJ2-1; TRBD1 aligns across 10 bases. Germline-derived CDR1 and CDR2 are SGHRS and YFSETQ. Unmatched junction bases numbered 6, after V lost 4 bases and J lost 8 bases. The CDR3 is 14 amino acids. The CDR3 reads CASSLGDRGDEQFF. The CDR3 DNA is TGCGCCAGCAGCCTAGGGGACAGGGGAGATGAGCAGTTCTTC.

The sample holds many counts of this clonotype. This chain uses TRBV27 with TRBJ2-3; TRBD2 matches at 15 bases. This CDR3 comprises 18 residues. Looked up from germline, CDR1 is MNHEY and CDR2 is SMNVEV (reference sequence). The V and J ends lost 2 bases and 4 bases, in that order; junction bases with no gene match: 7. The DNA for the CDR3 is TGTGCCAGCAGTTTACTCCGGACTAGCGGGAGGGATGCAGATACGCAGTATTTT. This sequence encodes CASSLLRTSGRDADTQYF.

This clonotype was counted only a few times. The gene calls are TRBV20-1 and TRBJ1-5; perhaps TRBD1 as D (5 bases). Per germline, CDR1 DFQATT and CDR2 SNEGSKA (reference sequence). The CDR3 contains 15 residues. V dropped 5 bases and J dropped 0 bases, with 14 bases sitting between them. CDR3: CSAVTDRDSNQPQHF. In DNA form, the CDR3 reads TGCAGTGCTGTCACCGACAGAGATAGCAATCAGCCCCAGCATTTT.

This clonotype was found a few times. The gene calls are TRBV20-1 and TRBJ2-3; maybe TRBD2 (5 bases). The length of the CDR3 is 14 residues. CDR1 DFQATT and CDR2 SNEGSKA come from the germline V gene (reference sequence). V was cut by 6 bases and J by 5 bases, with 18 bases left in between. The CDR3 nucleotides read TGCAGTGCGTCCCCCGCTAGCCTGTTAGATACGCAGTATTTT. Amino acid sequence: CSASPASLLDTQYF.

This clonotype was picked up many times. This chain joins TRBV28 and TRBJ2-7; D is undetermined. This CDR3 is built from 13 residues. Trimming removed 3 bases from V and 3 bases from J, with 9 bases in between. The V gene's germline CDR1 is MDHEN and CDR2 SYDVKM. CDR3 region: CASSFLPGYEQYF. CDR3 nucleotides: TGTGCCAGCAGTTTTCTTCCAGGCTACGAGCAGTACTTC.

Remarks on this clonotype: A much more abundant neighbour one base away suggests this may be a read error. CDR3 amino acids: CATSPTSNEQFF. CDR3 coding DNA: TGTGCCACCAGTCCTACGAGCAATGAGCAGTTCTTC. The gene calls are TRBV10-3 and TRBJ2-1; D unresolved. CDR1 is ENHRY and CDR2 is SYGVKD in the germline V gene. The CDR3 covers 12 residues.

This clonotype has a handful of counts. This rearrangement joins TRBV9 to TRBJ1-2; D gene ambiguous. In germline, CDR1 is SGDLS, CDR2 YYNGEE. The CDR3 is made up of 14 amino acids. The V and J ends lost 3 bases and 8 bases respectively, with 17 bases between them. CDR3 coding DNA: TGTGCCAGCAGCGGAGGACCGGGCAAAAGCGGCTACACCTTC. Protein sequence: CASSGGPGKSGYTF.

This clonotype was recorded many times. The chain is built from TRBV12-5 and TRBJ2-1; TRBD2 agrees at 13 bases. The CDR3 extends over 19 amino acids. The V gene's germline CDR1 is LGHNT and CDR2 FRNRAP. V gave up 4 bases and J gave up 6 bases; unmatched junction bases: 15. CDR3 nucleotides: TGTGCTAGTGGTTGGCTAGTCCCGGGACTAGCGGGGTTGTCCAATGAGCAGTTCTTC. Amino acids: CASGWLVPGLAGLSNEQFF.

Note on this clonotype: Just one base apart from a much larger clone, this may be a read error. The chain carries TRBV14 and TRBJ2-1; the D is unclear. This CDR3 spans 15 amino acids. Per the germline V gene, CDR1 is SGHDN and CDR2 is FVKESK. V gave up 4 bases and J gave up 0 bases, with 10 bases separating them. CDR3 amino acids: CASSLRVDSYNEQFF. CDR3 DNA sequence: TGTGCCAGCAGCCTAAGGGTAGACTCCTACAATGAGCAGTTCTTC.

This clonotype was picked up a small number of times. The chain links TRBV19 to TRBJ2-1; TRBD1 matches 9 bases. The CDR3 has 15 residues. The V gene's germline CDR1 is LNHDA and CDR2 SQIVND (reference sequence). The junction had 3 bases not matched to a gene; V was cut back by 2 bases and J by 4 bases. CDR3 sequence (DNA): TGTGCCAGTAGTATATCGGGACAGGGATACAATGAGCAGTTCTTC. It yields the protein CASSISGQGYNEQFF.

The sample holds a few counts of this clonotype. This rearrangement joins TRBV19 to TRBJ2-1; D gene uncertain. Germline values: CDR1 LNHDA, CDR2 SQIVND (reference sequence). There are 15 residues in the CDR3. V was cut by 3 bases and J by 7 bases, with 16 bases left in between. Here the CDR3 DNA reads TGTGCCAGTAGTATGATCCCCGAGGTACGGAATGAGCAGTTCTTC. This encodes CASSMIPEVRNEQFF.

In its sample, this clonotype was seen a few times. The chain combines TRBV6-7 with TRBJ1-5; D not resolved. TRBV6-7 is placed among ORFs of uncertain function. Trimming pared 11 bases from V and 3 bases from J, leaving 26 bases between. CDR3 length: 17 residues. The CDR3 protein is CAYSDPTQFGANQPQHF. The DNA for the CDR3 is TGTGCCTACAGCGACCCCACACAGTTTGGTGCCAATCAGCCCCAGCATTTT.

This chain connects TRBV5-1 to TRBJ1-2, with TRBD1 as a possible D gene (5 bases). Per germline, CDR1 SGHRS and CDR2 YFSETQ. CDR3 length equals 15 residues. The germline V and J ends were trimmed by 4 bases and 8 bases, with 21 bases remaining between them. This chain's CDR3 is CASSPSGTAFEGYTF. The DNA of the CDR3 is TGCGCCAGCAGCCCTTCCGGGACCGCCTTTGAAGGCTACACCTTC.

The rearrangement uses TRBV2 and TRBJ2-6; 7 bases fit TRBD2. Germline CDR1 SNHLY, CDR2 FYNNEI. J lost 4 bases, V lost 10 bases, and 10 bases had no gene match. The CDR3 totals 15 residues. CDR3 protein: CATGGFSEGANVLTF. The CDR3 DNA reads as TGTGCCACGGGAGGTTTCTCTGAGGGGGCCAACGTCCTGACTTTC.

The gene calls are TRBV7-9 and TRBJ2-3, with 10 bases aligning to TRBD2. The CDR3 consists of 15 residues. The V segment lost 0 bases and the J segment 6 bases; nucleotides outside the gene matches: 3. The germline V gene has CDR1 SEHNR and CDR2 FQNEAQ (reference sequence). The CDR3 sequence is CASSLALAGADTQYF. CDR3 nucleotides: TGTGCCAGCAGCTTAGCCCTAGCGGGAGCCGATACGCAGTATTTT.

This clonotype was picked up a small number of times. A much larger clone differs by one base, so this may be a read error. V usage is TRBV12-3 or TRBV12-4 and J usage is TRBJ1-4; 8 bases are shared with TRBD1. V was pared by 5 bases and J by 7 bases, with 9 bases of the junction left unmatched. This CDR3 is 15 amino acids long. The CDR3 spells CASSTHRGGGEKLFF. The CDR3 nucleotides read TGTGCCAGCAGTACCCACAGGGGGGGAGGTGAAAAACTGTTTTTT.

This clonotype was found a few times. The gene calls are TRBV6-1 and TRBJ1-2, with TRBD1 identical over 7 bases. Germline V gene lookup returns CDR1 MNHNS and CDR2 SASEGT. The V gene end was trimmed by 6 bases and the J gene end by 4 bases; junction bases not matched to a gene: 2. CDR3 length equals 12 residues. The CDR3 is CASRYRGYGYTF. CDR3 DNA sequence: TGTGCCAGCAGGTACAGGGGCTATGGCTACACCTTC.

Only a few counts were recorded for this clonotype. V is TRBV19 and J is TRBJ1-1; the D gene is possibly TRBD1 (5 bases). Trimming cost V 3 bases and J 6 bases, with 23 bases left between them. Germline V CDR1 and CDR2: LNHDA, SQIVND (reference sequence). The CDR3 length is 17 residues. As DNA, the CDR3 is TGTGCCAGTAGTATTGTTGGGGTTAGACAGTTGGCGTCTGAAGCTTTCTTT. Its protein product is CASSIVGVRQLASEAFF.

This clonotype was detected many times. This rearrangement joins TRBV28 to TRBJ2-7; 8 bases align to TRBD1. There are 13 residues in the CDR3. Germline trimming cut 11 bases from V and 5 bases from J; bases unmatched to any gene: 11. CDR1 is MDHEN and CDR2 is SYDVKM in the germline V gene. CDR3 amino acids: CAHFRTGRHEQYF. The CDR3, as DNA: TGTGCCCACTTCCGGACAGGGCGACACGAGCAGTACTTC.

This clonotype came up many times. CDR3 sequence (DNA): TGTGCCACCCGGGACAGGGGCCCCTACGAGCAGTACTTC. Translating it yields CATRDRGPYEQYF. J is TRBJ2-7 and V is TRBV28, with 10 positions matching TRBD1. This CDR3 is built from 13 residues. Germline V lookup: CDR1 MDHEN, CDR2 SYDVKM. Trimming at V came to 10 bases and at J to 2 bases, leaving 5 bases not matched to a gene.

This clonotype came up many times. This chain uses TRBV15 with TRBJ2-7; D remains ambiguous. The CDR3 has 13 amino acids. V shed 4 bases and J shed 7 bases, with 14 bases lying between them. CDR1 and CDR2 (germline): LNHNV, YYDKDF (reference sequence). CDR3 nucleotide sequence: TGTGCCACCAGCAAAGGTGGGGTTGATGAGCAGTACTTC. Encoded protein: CATSKGGVDEQYF. The full variable domain, its missing parts supplied by reference TRBV15 and TRBJ2-7, is DAMVIQNPRYQVTQFGKPVTLSCSQTLNHNVMYWYQQKSSQAPKLLFHYYDKDFNNEADTPDNFQSRRPNTSFCFLDIRSPGLGDTAMYLCATSKGGVDEQYFGPGTRLTVT.

This clonotype was seen more than once but under ten times. The gene calls are TRBV6-1 and TRBJ1-5, with D tentatively TRBD1 (5 bases). This CDR3 comprises 16 residues. CDR1 and CDR2 (germline): MNHNS, SASEGT. Trimming took 0 bases from V and 4 from J, leaving 13 bases between them. CDR3 loop: CASSEAGVGPNQPQHF. CDR3 bases: TGTGCCAGCAGTGAAGCGGGGGTGGGTCCGAATCAGCCCCAGCATTTT.

The gene calls are TRBV30 and TRBJ1-4, with D possibly being TRBD1 (5 bases). Per the germline V gene, CDR1 is GTSNPN and CDR2 is SVGIG (reference sequence). The CDR3 is made up of 15 amino acids. V lost 0 bases to trimming and J lost 8 bases, with 16 bases between them. CDR3 nucleotides: TGTGCCTGGAGTGTAGGGACCCCTGGGAGCGAAAAACTGTTTTTT. As protein: CAWSVGTPGSEKLFF.

The chain combines TRBV14 with TRBJ1-6; unclear D gene. Germline V gene data show CDR1 as SGHDN and CDR2 as FVKESK. The CDR3 sequence is 16 residues long. V was clipped by 4 bases and J by 2 bases, with 12 bases between them. The CDR3 nucleotides read TGTGCCAGCAGCCTGAATGGGATCGCCTATAATTCACCCCTCCACTTT. Protein product: CASSLNGIAYNSPLHF.

This clonotype was observed many times. The rearrangement uses TRBV6-1 and TRBJ1-1; TRBD1 matches at 7 bases. The V gene end was trimmed by 6 bases and the J gene end by 0 bases; junction bases not matched to a gene: 7. CDR1 MNHNS and CDR2 SASEGT come from the germline V gene. The CDR3 is made up of 15 amino acids. CDR3 DNA: TGTGCCAGCAGGGAGCGGACAGGTATGAACACTGAAGCTTTCTTT. This encodes CASRERTGMNTEAFF.